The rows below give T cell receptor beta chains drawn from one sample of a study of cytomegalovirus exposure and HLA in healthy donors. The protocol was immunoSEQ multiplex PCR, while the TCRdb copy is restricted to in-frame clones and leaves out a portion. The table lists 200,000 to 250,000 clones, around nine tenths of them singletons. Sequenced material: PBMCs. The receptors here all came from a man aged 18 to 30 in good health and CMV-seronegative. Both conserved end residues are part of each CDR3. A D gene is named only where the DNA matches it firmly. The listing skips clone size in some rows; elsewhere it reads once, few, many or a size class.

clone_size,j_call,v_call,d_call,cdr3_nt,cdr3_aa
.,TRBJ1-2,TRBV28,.,TGTGCCAGCAGCCCCCCGGGCCGGGGCTATGGCTACACCTTC,CASSPPGRGYGYTF
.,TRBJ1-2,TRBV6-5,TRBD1,TGTGCCAGCAGTCGTGAAGGGACAGGGCTGAGCTACACCTTC,CASSREGTGLSYTF
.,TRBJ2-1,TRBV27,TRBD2,TGTGCCCCGCCTGGCCTAGCGGAGTACAATGAGCAGTTCTTC,CAPPGLAEYNEQFF
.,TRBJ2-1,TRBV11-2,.,TGTGCCAGCAGCTTGCGGGCTGGGAATGAGCAGTTCTTC,CASSLRAGNEQFF
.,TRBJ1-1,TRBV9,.,TGTGCCAGCAGCCAAACGGGACAAAACACTGAAGCTTTCTTT,CASSQTGQNTEAFF
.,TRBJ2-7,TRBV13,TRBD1,TGTGCCAGCAGCTCCGAATCCGACCGCGGGACAGGGTTCTACGAGCAGTACTTC,CASSSESDRGTGFYEQYF
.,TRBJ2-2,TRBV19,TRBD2,TGTGCCAGTTCCACTAGCGGGAGGAGTTACACCGGGGAGCTGTTTTTT,CASSTSGRSYTGELFF
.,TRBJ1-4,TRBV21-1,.,TGTGCCAGCAGCAAAATGGGACAGACTGCAACTAATGAAAAACTGTTTTTT,CASSKMGQTATNEKLFF
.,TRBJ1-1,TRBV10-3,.,TGTGCCATCAGTGTTTTTGAGGGTCAAACTGAAGCTTTCTTT,CAISVFEGQTEAFF
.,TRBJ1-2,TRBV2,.,TGTGCCAGCAGCTTCCAGGGTAACTATGGCTACACCTTC,CASSFQGNYGYTF
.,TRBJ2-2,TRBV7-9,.,TGTGCCAGCAGCCCGCCAGGCACTGGCACCGGGGAGCTGTTTTTT,CASSPPGTGTGELFF
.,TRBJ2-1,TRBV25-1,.,TGTGCCAGCAGTACCCTCTTGGCGACAAACCTCGAGCAGTTCTTC,CASSTLLATNLEQFF
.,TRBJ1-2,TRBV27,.,TGTGCCAGCAAATTGAACAGCAACTATGGCTACACCTTC,CASKLNSNYGYTF
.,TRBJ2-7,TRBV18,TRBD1,TGTGCCAGCTCGCGCGCCCGGGACAGACAGTACTTC,CASSRARDRQYF
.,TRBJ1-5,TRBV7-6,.,TGTGCCAGCAGTATCGGGCGGGAAAATAATCAGCCCCAGCATTTT,CASSIGRENNQPQHF
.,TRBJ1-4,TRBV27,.,TGTGCCAGCAGTTTATCGGAGAGTTTT,CASSLSESF
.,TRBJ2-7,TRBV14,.,TGTGCCAGCAGCCGCAACCAGGGTCTCGGGGGCGAGCAGTACTTC,CASSRNQGLGGEQYF
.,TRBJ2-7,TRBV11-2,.,TGTGCCAGCAGCTTTGCAGGGCTCGAGCAGTACTTC,CASSFAGLEQYF
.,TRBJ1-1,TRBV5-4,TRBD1,TGTGCCACCAAGACAGGGGGCGATGGGAGGTCGTTCTTT,CATKTGGDGRSFF
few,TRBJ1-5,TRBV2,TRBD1,TGTGCCAGCAGGGGGACAGGGGACCAGCCCCAGCATTTT,CASRGTGDQPQHF
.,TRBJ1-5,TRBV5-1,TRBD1,TGCGCCAGCAGCTCGACAGGGGGCGGAGGCCAGCCCCAGCATTTT,CASSSTGGGGQPQHF
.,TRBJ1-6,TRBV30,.,TGTGCCTGCCTACAAGGGGTGAAGAGTTCACCCCTCCACTTT,CACLQGVKSSPLHF
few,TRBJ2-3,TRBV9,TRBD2,TGTGCCAGTGCCGCCTTCACTAGCGGGGGACTGGATACGCAGTATTTT,CASAAFTSGGLDTQYF
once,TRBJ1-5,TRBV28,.,TGTGCCAGCAGTTTATCAGGGTATCATAGCAATCAGCCCCAGCATTTT,CASSLSGYHSNQPQHF
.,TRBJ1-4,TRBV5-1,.,TGCGCCAGCAGTTATCGGACAGACCCTAATGAAAAACTGTTTTTT,CASSYRTDPNEKLFF
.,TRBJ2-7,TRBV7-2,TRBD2,TGTGCCAGCAGCTTAGGGGGACTAGGAACCTACGAGCAGTACTTC,CASSLGGLGTYEQYF
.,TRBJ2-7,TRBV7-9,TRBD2,TGTGCCAGCAGCTCCCCGAGCGGGAAATCCTACGAGCAGTACTTC,CASSSPSGKSYEQYF
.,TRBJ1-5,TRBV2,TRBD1,TGTGCCGCCTCGGGACAGAGCAATCAGCCCCAGCATTTT,CAASGQSNQPQHF
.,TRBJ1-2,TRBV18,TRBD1,TGTGCCAGCTCACCGGACAGGAGGTACTATGGCTACACCTTC,CASSPDRRYYGYTF
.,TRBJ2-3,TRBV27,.,TGTGCCAGCAGTTTCTCGGGGAGTGTCGCAGATACGCAGTATTTT,CASSFSGSVADTQYF
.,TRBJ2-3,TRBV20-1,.,TGCAGTGCTAGGGAGGATACGCAGTATTTT,CSAREDTQYF
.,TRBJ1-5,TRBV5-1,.,TGCGCCAGCAGCTTCAATGGGGCCCCTAATCAGCCCCAGCATTTT,CASSFNGAPNQPQHF
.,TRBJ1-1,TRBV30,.,TGTGCCTTAAAGGGGGGGGTAAACACTGAAGCTTTCTTT,CALKGGVNTEAFF